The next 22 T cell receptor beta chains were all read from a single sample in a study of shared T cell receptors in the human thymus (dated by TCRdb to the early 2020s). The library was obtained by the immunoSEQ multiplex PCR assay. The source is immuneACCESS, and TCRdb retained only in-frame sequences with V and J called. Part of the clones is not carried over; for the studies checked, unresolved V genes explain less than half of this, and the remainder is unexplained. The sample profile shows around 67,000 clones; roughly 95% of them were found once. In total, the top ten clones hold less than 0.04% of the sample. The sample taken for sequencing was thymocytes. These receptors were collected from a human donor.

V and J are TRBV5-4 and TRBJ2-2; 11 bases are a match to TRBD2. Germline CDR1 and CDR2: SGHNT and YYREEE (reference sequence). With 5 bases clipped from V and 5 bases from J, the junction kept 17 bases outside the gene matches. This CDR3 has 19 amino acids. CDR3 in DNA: TGTGCCAGCAGTTCACCGGGGAGTAGCGGGGGGGCCAAGACCGGGGAGCTGTTTTTT. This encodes CASSSPGSSGGAKTGELFF. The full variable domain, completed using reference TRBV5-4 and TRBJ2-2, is ETGVTQSPTHLIKTRGQQVTLRCSSQSGHNTVSWYQQALGQGPQFIFQYYREEENGRGNFPPRFSGLQFPNYSSELNVNALELDDSALYLCASSSPGSSGGAKTGELFFGEGSRLTVL.

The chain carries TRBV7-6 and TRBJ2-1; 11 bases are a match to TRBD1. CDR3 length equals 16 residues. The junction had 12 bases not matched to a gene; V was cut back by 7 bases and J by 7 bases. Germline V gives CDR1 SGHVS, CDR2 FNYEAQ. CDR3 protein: CASTARVGQGVNEQFF. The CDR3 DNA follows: TGTGCCAGCACCGCCCGGGTGGGACAGGGGGTTAATGAGCAGTTCTTC.

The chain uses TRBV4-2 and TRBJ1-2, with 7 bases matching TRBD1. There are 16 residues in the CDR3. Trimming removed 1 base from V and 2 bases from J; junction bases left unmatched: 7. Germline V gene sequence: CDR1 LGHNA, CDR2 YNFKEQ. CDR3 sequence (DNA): TGTGCCAGCAGCCAAGTAAGCCAGGGGGAAAACTATGGCTACACCTTC. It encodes CASSQVSQGENYGYTF.

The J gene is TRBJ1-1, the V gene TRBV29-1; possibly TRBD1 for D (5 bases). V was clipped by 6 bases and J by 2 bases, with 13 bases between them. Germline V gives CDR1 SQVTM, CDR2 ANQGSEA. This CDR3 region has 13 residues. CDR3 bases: TGCAGCGTCCGGGGGGGGACCAACACTGAAGCTTTCTTT. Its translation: CSVRGGTNTEAFF.

CDR3 protein: CASSGGLAGPTSTDTQYF. CDR3 coding DNA: TGTGCCAGCAGTGGCGGACTAGCGGGTCCGACTAGCACAGATACGCAGTATTTT. This chain uses TRBV6-1 with TRBJ2-3, with TRBD2 matching 11 bases. Germline CDR1 is MNHNS and CDR2 is SASEGT. The V segment lost 4 bases and the J segment 0 bases; nucleotides outside the gene matches: 9. The CDR3 loop spans 18 amino acids.

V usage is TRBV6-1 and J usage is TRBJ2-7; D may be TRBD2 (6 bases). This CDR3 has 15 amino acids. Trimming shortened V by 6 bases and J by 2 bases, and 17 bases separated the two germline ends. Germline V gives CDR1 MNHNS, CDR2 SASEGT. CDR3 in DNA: TGTGCCAGCAGCGATAAGGGACTGCCTCCCTACGAGCAGTACTTC. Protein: CASSDKGLPPYEQYF.

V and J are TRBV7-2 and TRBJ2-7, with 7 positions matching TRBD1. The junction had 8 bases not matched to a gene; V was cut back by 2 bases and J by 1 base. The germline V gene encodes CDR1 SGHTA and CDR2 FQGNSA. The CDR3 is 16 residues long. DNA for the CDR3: TGTGCCAGCAGCTTAAACAGGGGCAGGGTATCCTACGAGCAGTACTTC. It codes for CASSLNRGRVSYEQYF.

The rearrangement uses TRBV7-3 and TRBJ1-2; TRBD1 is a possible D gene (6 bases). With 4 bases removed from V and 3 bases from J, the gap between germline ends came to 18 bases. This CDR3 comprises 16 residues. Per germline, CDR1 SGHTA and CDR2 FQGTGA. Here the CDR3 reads CASSSQPQGRDYGYTF. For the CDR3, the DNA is TGTGCCAGCAGCTCGCAGCCTCAGGGGAGGGACTATGGCTACACCTTC.

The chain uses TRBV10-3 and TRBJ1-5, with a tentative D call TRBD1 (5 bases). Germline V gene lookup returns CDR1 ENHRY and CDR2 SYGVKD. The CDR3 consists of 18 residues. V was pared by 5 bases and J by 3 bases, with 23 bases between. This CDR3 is CAISTGTHGAPPNQPQHF. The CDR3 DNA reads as TGTGCCATCAGTACCGGGACTCACGGAGCACCCCCCAATCAGCCCCAGCATTTT.

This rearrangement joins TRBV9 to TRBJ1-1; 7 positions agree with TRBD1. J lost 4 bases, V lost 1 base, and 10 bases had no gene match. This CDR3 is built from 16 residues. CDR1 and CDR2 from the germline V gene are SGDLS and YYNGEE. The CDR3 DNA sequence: TGTGCCAGCAGCGTACGTGAATTGGCAGGGGGCACTGAAGCTTTCTTT. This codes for CASSVRELAGGTEAFF.

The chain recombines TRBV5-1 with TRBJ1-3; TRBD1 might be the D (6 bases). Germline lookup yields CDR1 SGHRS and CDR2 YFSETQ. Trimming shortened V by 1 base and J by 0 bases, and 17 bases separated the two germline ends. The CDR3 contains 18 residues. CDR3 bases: TGCGCCAGCAGCTTGCTCTGGTCAGGGGAGCTCTCTGGAAACACCATATATTTT. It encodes CASSLLWSGELSGNTIYF.

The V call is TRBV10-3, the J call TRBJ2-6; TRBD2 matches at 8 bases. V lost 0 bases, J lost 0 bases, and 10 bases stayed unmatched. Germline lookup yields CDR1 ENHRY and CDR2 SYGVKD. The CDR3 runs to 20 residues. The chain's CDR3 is CAISESNPAGVNSGANVLTF. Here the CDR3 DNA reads TGTGCCATCAGTGAGTCGAATCCAGCGGGGGTAAACTCTGGGGCCAACGTCCTGACTTTC.

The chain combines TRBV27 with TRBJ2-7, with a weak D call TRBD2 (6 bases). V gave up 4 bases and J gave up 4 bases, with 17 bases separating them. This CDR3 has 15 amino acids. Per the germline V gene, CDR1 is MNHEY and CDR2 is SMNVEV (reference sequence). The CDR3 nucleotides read TGTGCCAGCAGTTCTTCCCGTAGGGCGGGGTACGAGCAGTACTTC. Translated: CASSSSRRAGYEQYF.

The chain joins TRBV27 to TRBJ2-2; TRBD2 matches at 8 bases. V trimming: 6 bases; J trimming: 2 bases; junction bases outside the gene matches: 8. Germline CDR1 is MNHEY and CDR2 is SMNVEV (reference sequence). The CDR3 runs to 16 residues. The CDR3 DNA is TGTGCCAGCAGGGGTATCGGGGGGGACAACACCGGGGAGCTGTTTTTT. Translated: CASRGIGGDNTGELFF.

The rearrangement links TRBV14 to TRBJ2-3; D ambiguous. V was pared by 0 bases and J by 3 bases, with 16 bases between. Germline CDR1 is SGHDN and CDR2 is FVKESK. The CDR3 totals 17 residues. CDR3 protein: CASSQEIRVHGTDTQYF. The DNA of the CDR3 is TGTGCCAGCAGCCAAGAGATCCGGGTCCATGGGACAGATACGCAGTATTTT.

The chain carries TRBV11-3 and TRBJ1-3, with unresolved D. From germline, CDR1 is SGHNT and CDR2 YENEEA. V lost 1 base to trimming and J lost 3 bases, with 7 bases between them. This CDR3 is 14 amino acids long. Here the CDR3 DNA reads TGTGCCAGCAGCTTAGCACCCTTTGGAAACACCATATATTTT. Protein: CASSLAPFGNTIYF.

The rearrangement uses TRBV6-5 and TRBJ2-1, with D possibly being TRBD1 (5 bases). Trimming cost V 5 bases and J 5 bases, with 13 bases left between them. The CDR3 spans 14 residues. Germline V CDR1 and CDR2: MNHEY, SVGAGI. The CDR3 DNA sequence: TGTGCCAGCAGTCCCAGGGCAGTAAACAATGAGCAGTTCTTC. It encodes CASSPRAVNNEQFF.

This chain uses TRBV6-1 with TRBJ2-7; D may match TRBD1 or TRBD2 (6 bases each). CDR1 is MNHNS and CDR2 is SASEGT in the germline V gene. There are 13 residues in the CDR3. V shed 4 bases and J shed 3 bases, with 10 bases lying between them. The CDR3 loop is CASSVGGYYEQYF. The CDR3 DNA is TGTGCCAGCAGTGTCGGGGGCTACTACGAGCAGTACTTC.

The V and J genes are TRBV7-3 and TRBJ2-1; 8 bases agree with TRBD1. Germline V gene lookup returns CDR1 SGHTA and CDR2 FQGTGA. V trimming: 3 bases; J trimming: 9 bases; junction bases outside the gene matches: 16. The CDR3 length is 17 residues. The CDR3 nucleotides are TGTGCCAGCAGCTTTGACCGGGACAGGAAGGGGGTTGGTGAGCAGTTCTTC. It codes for CASSFDRDRKGVGEQFF. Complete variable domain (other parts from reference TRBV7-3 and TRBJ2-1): GAGVSQTPSNKVTEKGKYVELRCDPISGHTALYWYRQSLGQGPEFLIYFQGTGAADDSGLPNDRFFAVRPEGSVSTLKIQRTERGDSAVYLCASSFDRDRKGVGEQFFGPGTRLTVL.

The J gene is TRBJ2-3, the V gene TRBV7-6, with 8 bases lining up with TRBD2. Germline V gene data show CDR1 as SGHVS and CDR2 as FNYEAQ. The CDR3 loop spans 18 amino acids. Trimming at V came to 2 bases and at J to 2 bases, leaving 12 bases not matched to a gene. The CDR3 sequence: CASSLFVAGSLLTDTQYF. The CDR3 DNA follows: TGTGCCAGCAGCTTATTTGTAGCGGGGAGCCTTCTCACAGATACGCAGTATTTT.

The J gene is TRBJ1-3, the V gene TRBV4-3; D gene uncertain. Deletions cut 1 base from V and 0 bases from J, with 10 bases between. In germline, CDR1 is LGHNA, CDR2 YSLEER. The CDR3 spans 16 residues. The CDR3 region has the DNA TGCGCCAGCAGCCAAGTCCCTGGCCTCTCTGGAAACACCATATATTTT. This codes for CASSQVPGLSGNTIYF.

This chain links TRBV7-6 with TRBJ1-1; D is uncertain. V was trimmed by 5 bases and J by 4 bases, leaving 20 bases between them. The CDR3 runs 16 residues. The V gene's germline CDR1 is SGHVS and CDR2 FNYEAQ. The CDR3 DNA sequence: TGTGCCAGCAGCCCCGATTCGGAGTGGCGGGGCACTGAAGCTTTCTTT. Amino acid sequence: CASSPDSEWRGTEAFF.